The entry below gives a single T cell receptor beta chain sequence along with its context. The antigen is undetermined. Deletions cut 4 bases from V and 0 bases from J, with 7 bases between. There are 14 residues in the CDR3. From germline, CDR1 is SNHLY and CDR2 FYNNEI. Autoimmune disease history or systemic immunosuppression led to patient exclusion. Some clones are missing from TCRdb's copy, which holds only in-frame ones; the method was immunoSEQ multiplex PCR. This sample has around 62,000 clones, with about 80% found just once. These data belong to a study of OX40 agonist ivuxolimab in advanced cancers. In the study overall: It was ivuxolimab, an agonistic anti-OX40 (CD134) antibody, that patients were treated with. Study-wide results and caveats: Specificity for antigen went undetermined in the expanded peripheral T cells.

This sequence was found in an adult with an advanced solid tumor such as melanoma, head and neck, liver or kidney cancer. Material: CD4+ or CD8+ T cells sorted from blood, obtained in a trial of the OX40 agonist ivuxolimab. The gene calls are TRBV2 and TRBJ1-5; D not resolved. The CDR3 coding sequence is TGTGCCAGCAGTGGAGGGTTTAGCAATCAGCCCCAGCATTTT. Translating gives CASSGGFSNQPQHF.